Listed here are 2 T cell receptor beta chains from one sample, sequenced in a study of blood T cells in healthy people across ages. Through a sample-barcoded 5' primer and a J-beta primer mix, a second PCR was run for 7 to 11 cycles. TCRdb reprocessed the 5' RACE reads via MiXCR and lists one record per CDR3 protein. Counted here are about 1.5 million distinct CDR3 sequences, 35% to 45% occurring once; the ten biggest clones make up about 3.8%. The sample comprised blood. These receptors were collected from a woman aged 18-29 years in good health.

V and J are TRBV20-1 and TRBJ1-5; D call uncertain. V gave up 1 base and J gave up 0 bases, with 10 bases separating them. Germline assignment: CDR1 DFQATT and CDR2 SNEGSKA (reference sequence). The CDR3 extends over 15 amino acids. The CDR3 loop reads CSARAGFTSNQPQHF. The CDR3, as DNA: TGCAGTGCTAGAGCTGGTTTTACTAGCAATCAGCCCCAGCATTTT.

The CDR3, as DNA: TGCAGCGGGCAGGACAACACCGCTGGCTACACCTTC. Translating gives CSGQDNTAGYTF. The chain recombines TRBV29-1 with TRBJ1-2; the D gene is possibly TRBD1 (5 bases). The CDR3 is 12 amino acids. The germline gives CDR1 SQVTM, CDR2 ANQGSEA. Trimming left V 7 bases short and J 7 bases short, with 16 bases between.